The TCR beta chain under discussion was sequenced for a study of blood T cells in healthy people across ages. Regarding the study as a whole: Possibly confounding the expanded clonotype changes was the fact that donor CMV status was unknown.

A second PCR, run for about 7 to 12 cycles, used a sample-barcoded 5' primer plus a J-beta primer mix. Researchers report that a template-switch adaptor with 12 random nucleotides tagged each cDNA molecule. TCRdb recomputed calls from the 5' RACE reads with MiXCR, one row per CDR3 protein. The sample lists about 970,000 distinct CDR3 sequences, about 53% seen once, with 20% to 25% in the top ten. The V and J ends lost 2 bases and 3 bases respectively, with 8 bases between them. Per the germline V gene, CDR1 is MNHEY and CDR2 is SVGEGT. The CDR3 is made up of 13 amino acids. Comments on this clonotype: Its antigen is still unknown.

The sample was blood. The V call is TRBV6-2 or TRBV6-3, the J call TRBJ2-7; D remains unclear. This TCR came from an older woman in good health. The CDR3 DNA reads as TGTGCCAGCAGTTACACAACGAACTACGAGCAGTACTTC. As protein: CASSYTTNYEQYF.